The next 18 T cell receptor beta chains were all read from a single sample in a study of shared clonotypes between healthy human individuals. Data came from immunoSEQ multiplex PCR; TCRdb stores just in-frame clones and leaves some out. This repertoire shows roughly 2 million clones, roughly 95% found once; its top ten account for roughly 0.13%. The sequenced material came from naive CD4+ T cells sorted from blood. The subset was: CD45RA+ positively selected. The receptor set was obtained from a man between 18 and 29 years old in good health.

This chain connects TRBV6-1 to TRBJ2-2; 8 nucleotides match TRBD1. After removal of 10 bases from V and 1 base from J, the junction contained 5 bases not matched to a gene. Germline V gene sequence: CDR1 MNHNS, CDR2 SASEGT. The CDR3 consists of 14 residues. CDR3 amino acids: CATRGTGNTGELFF. The CDR3 DNA is TGTGCCACCAGAGGGACAGGGAACACCGGGGAGCTGTTTTTT.

The genes are TRBV5-1 and TRBJ1-2; possibly TRBD1 for D (5 bases). V lost 4 bases and J 0 bases, leaving 7 bases between the germline ends. CDR1 is SGHRS, CDR2 YFSETQ, per germline. This CDR3 has 13 residues. The CDR3 DNA reads TGCGCCAGCAGCCAGGGTACTAACTATGGCTACACCTTC. Amino acid sequence: CASSQGTNYGYTF.

This CDR3 is CASSSSQGAGYEQYF. The CDR3, as DNA: TGCGCCAGCAGCTCCTCACAGGGAGCGGGCTACGAGCAGTACTTC. V and J are TRBV5-1 and TRBJ2-7, with D perhaps being TRBD1 or TRBD2 (6 bases each). V lost 3 bases and J lost 3, with 16 bases in between. The length of the CDR3 is 15 residues. Per the germline V gene, CDR1 is SGHRS and CDR2 is YFSETQ. The full variable domain, with the rest looked up from reference TRBV5-1 and TRBJ2-7, is KAGVTQTPRYLIKTRGQQVTLSCSPISGHRSVSWYQQTPGQGLQFLFEYFSETQRNKGNFPGRFSGRQFSNSRSEMNVSTLELGDSALYLCASSSSQGAGYEQYFGPGTRLTVT.

As DNA, the CDR3 is TGCGCCAGCAGTCCTCGACAGGGTAGCACAGATACGCAGTATTTT. This sequence encodes CASSPRQGSTDTQYF. This rearrangement joins TRBV4-1 to TRBJ2-3; 7 bases map to TRBD1. The CDR3 is 15 residues long. Looked up from germline, CDR1 is MGHRA and CDR2 is YSYEKL. V dropped 6 bases and J dropped 0; count of bases not matched to a gene: 6.

V is TRBV20-1 and J is TRBJ2-4; D unclear. This CDR3 is built from 10 residues. From germline, CDR1 is DFQATT and CDR2 SNEGSKA (reference sequence). Deletions cut 5 bases from V and 4 bases from J, with 3 bases between. The CDR3 DNA reads as TGCAGTGCTGTGAAAAACATTCAGTACTTC. This sequence encodes CSAVKNIQYF.

This clone has only one observation. CDR3 residues: CASSPTGRVGTDTQYF. Here the CDR3 DNA reads TGTGCCAGCAGCCCGACAGGTCGGGTAGGCACAGATACGCAGTATTTT. This chain connects TRBV11-2 to TRBJ2-3, with D perhaps TRBD1 (6 bases). V lost 5 bases, J lost 1 base, and 16 bases lay in between. CDR1 and CDR2 from the germline V gene are SGHAT and FQNNGV. The CDR3 contains 16 residues.

This clone has only one observation. V gene TRBV29-1 combines with J gene TRBJ2-5; TRBD1 is a possible D gene (5 bases). The CDR3 is 12 amino acids. The V end lost 7 bases, the J end lost 4 bases, and 13 bases lay between the germline ends. Looked up from germline, CDR1 is SQVTM and CDR2 is ANQGSEA. The CDR3 DNA reads as TGCAGCGCCAATCGGCAGGGAGAGACCCAGTACTTC. It codes for CSANRQGETQYF.

The V and J genes are TRBV6-5 and TRBJ2-2; tentatively, D is TRBD1 or TRBD2 (5 bases each). The germline gives CDR1 MNHEY, CDR2 SVGAGI. Trimming stripped 6 bases from V and 1 base from J, with 12 bases between. The CDR3 runs 15 residues. CDR3 sequence: CASSPGRQNTGELFF. DNA of the CDR3: TGTGCCAGCAGCCCGGGGCGGCAGAACACCGGGGAGCTGTTTTTT.

The rearrangement uses TRBV9 and TRBJ2-7, with TRBD1 identical over 10 bases. V lost 0 bases and J lost 2; bases outside the gene matches: 5. Germline V gives CDR1 SGDLS, CDR2 YYNGEE. The CDR3 length is 16 residues. CDR3 sequence reads: CASSVDRDRGPYEQYF. In nucleotides, the CDR3 is TGTGCCAGCAGCGTAGATAGGGACAGGGGTCCCTACGAGCAGTACTTC.

The rearrangement joins TRBV29-1 to TRBJ1-5; no firm D call. Germline CDR1 reads SQVTM; CDR2 reads ANQGSEA. Trimming pared 4 bases from V and 8 bases from J, leaving 12 bases between. This CDR3 comprises 12 residues. The CDR3 sequence: CSVGGGVEPQHF. The CDR3 nucleotides are TGCAGCGTTGGAGGTGGCGTAGAGCCCCAGCATTTT.

The chain carries TRBV5-1 and TRBJ1-4, with D possibly TRBD1 on 6 matching bases. The CDR3 is 15 amino acids. V was shortened by 4 bases and J by 5 bases, with 15 bases between the two germline ends. Germline V CDR1 and CDR2: SGHRS, YFSETQ. CDR3: CASSALQGGNEKLFF. CDR3 bases: TGCGCCAGCAGCGCCCTACAGGGCGGGAATGAAAAACTGTTTTTT.

On this clone: This same CDR3 is encoded by further DNA sequences in the sample. The chain carries TRBV18 and TRBJ1-1; TRBD1 matches at 7 bases. CDR1 is KGHSH, CDR2 LQKENI, per germline. The CDR3 runs to 14 residues. J was trimmed by 3 bases and V by 3 bases; bases with no gene match: 4. Here the CDR3 DNA reads TGTGCCAGCTCACCTAGGGGGCTGGACACTGAAGCTTTCTTT. Translation: CASSPRGLDTEAFF.

This clone was recorded a few times. The chain uses TRBV10-3 and TRBJ2-3, with TRBD1 identical over 9 bases. The ends lost 10 bases at V and 4 bases at J; junction bases unmatched: 6. There are 13 residues in the CDR3. Germline-derived CDR1 and CDR2 are ENHRY and SYGVKD. The CDR3 protein is CATTQGAADTQYF. The DNA for the CDR3 is TGTGCCACCACACAGGGGGCGGCAGATACGCAGTATTTT.

CDR3: CASSLGAGGTGELFF. In nucleotides, the CDR3 is TGCGCCAGCAGCTTGGGGGCAGGAGGGACCGGGGAGCTGTTTTTT. The chain employs TRBV5-1 and TRBJ2-2, with D possibly TRBD2 on 6 matching bases. The CDR3 loop spans 15 amino acids. CDR1 SGHRS and CDR2 YFSETQ come from the germline V gene. V was clipped by 0 bases and J by 5 bases, with 11 bases between them.

V gene TRBV1 combines with J gene TRBJ2-7. TRBV1 represents a pseudogene. CDR3 length: 13 residues. The CDR3 DNA follows: TGCACCAGCAGCCAAGAGGCGCCTCCCGAGCAGTACTTC. It encodes CTSSQEAPPEQYF.

The chain joins TRBV5-6 to TRBJ1-2; 8 bases align to TRBD1. The trim removed 3 bases at V and 5 bases at J, leaving 6 bases unmatched. The CDR3 runs to 14 residues. Germline CDR1 and CDR2: SGHDT and YYEEEE. Here the CDR3 DNA reads TGTGCCAGCAGCTCATCCGGGACAGGTTATGGCTACACCTTC. The encoded protein is CASSSSGTGYGYTF.

V is TRBV21-1 and J is TRBJ1-4; the listed D gene, TRBD1, was not tested against the DNA. TRBV21-1 is labeled a pseudogene. This CDR3 spans 18 amino acids. The CDR3 DNA reads as TGTGCCAGCAGCAAAGCGCTGGGGGACAGAAGACACAATGAAAAACTGTTTTTT. Translation gives CASSKALGDRRHNEKLFF.

The chain links TRBV10-3 to TRBJ2-4, with 9 positions matching TRBD1. Germline assignment: CDR1 ENHRY and CDR2 SYGVKD. The trim removed 8 bases at V and 2 bases at J, leaving 7 bases unmatched. The CDR3 is 15 residues long. The CDR3 DNA reads as TGTGCCATCGGAGGGGGGACAGGGACCAAAAACATTCAGTACTTC. Protein product: CAIGGGTGTKNIQYF.